This TCR beta chain was recovered during a study of blood T cell repertoires in COVID-19. Study at large: The United States, Italy and Spain provided the acute and convalescent COVID-19 samples.

V lost 7 bases and J lost 1, with 7 bases in between. CDR3 length: 12 residues. The germline V gene encodes CDR1 SEHNR and CDR2 FQNEAQ (reference sequence). This clone was seen a few times. Authors' methods: Nucleated cell number was recorded as an estimate derived from reference gene primer amplification. Measured with immunoSEQ multiplex PCR; TCRdb has only the in-frame clones, and not every one. That table gives V, J and clone size, and the DNA gave D and trimming. Found here are approximately 150,000 clones, around 88% of them singletons; the top ten hold 1.5%. The source of this sequence is a woman aged 60-75 years with acute or convalescent COVID-19. The sequenced material came from peripheral blood. V gene TRBV7-9 combines with J gene TRBJ1-1; D unclear. In DNA, the CDR3 is TGTGCCAGCACCCAGCGGAACACTGAAGCTTTCTTT. Its translation: CASTQRNTEAFF.